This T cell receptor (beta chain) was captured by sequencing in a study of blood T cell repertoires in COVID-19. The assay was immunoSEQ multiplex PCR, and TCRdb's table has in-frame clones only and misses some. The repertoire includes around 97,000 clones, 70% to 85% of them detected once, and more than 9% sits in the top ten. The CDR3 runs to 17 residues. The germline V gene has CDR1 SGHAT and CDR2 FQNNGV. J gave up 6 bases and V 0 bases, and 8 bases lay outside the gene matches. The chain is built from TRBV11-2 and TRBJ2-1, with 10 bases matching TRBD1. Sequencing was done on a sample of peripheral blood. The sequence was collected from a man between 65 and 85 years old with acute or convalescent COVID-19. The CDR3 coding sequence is TGTGCCAGCAGCTTAGATCTAGGGACAGGGGCGTTCAATGAGCAGTTCTTC. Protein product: CASSLDLGTGAFNEQFF.